This TCR beta chain was profiled in a study of shared clonotypes between healthy human individuals. Regarding the study as a whole: Unshared clonotypes carried lower generation probabilities than those common to all four donors. Large sequencing depth failed to make sorted-subset sequencing complete, rarefaction showed.

Over several immunoSEQ plates, each subset's genomic DNA was distributed in even portions. Produced via immunoSEQ multiplex PCR; TCRdb's table is partial and in-frame only. The profile covers millions of clones, with about 94% appearing a single time and 0.85% to 1.2% taken by the ten largest. Cells designated naive CD8 were CD45RO-negative and were positively selected for CCR7, with terminally differentiated effector memory CD45RA+ cells excluded. With regard to this clone: Its antigen is undetermined.

V shed 0 bases, J shed 4 bases, and the junction held 17 bases outside the gene matches. CDR1 LGHNA and CDR2 YSLEER come from the germline V gene. There are 21 residues in the CDR3. The chain couples TRBV4-3 to TRBJ2-7; 14 bases are a match to TRBD2. The sample was naive CD8+ T cells sorted from blood. This clonotype was sampled from a man younger than 35 in good health. The CDR3 DNA reads as TGCGCCAGCAGCCAAGAATGGGGACTAGCGGGAGTTTCCCCGCCACCATACGAGCAGTACTTC. It codes for CASSQEWGLAGVSPPPYEQYF.